This entry lists 8 T cell receptor beta chains sequenced from one sample in a study of shared clonotypes between healthy human individuals. Profiled with immunoSEQ multiplex PCR; TCRdb holds only in-frame clones, not every one. Of roughly 1,500,000 clones in the sample, approximately 98% were seen once. The source material was naive CD4+ T cells sorted from blood. Regarding subset: CD45RA+ positively selected. These receptors were collected from a man younger than 45 in good health.

The rearrangement joins TRBV18 to TRBJ2-2, with D unclear. In germline, CDR1 is KGHSH, CDR2 LQKENI. The V and J ends lost 4 bases and 6 bases respectively, with 9 bases between them. The CDR3 totals 13 residues. The CDR3 bases are TGTGCCAGCTCACAAGGACCTGCCGGGGAGCTGTTTTTT. Its translation is CASSQGPAGELFF.

The chain is built from TRBV5-1 and TRBJ2-1; the match to TRBD2 covers 7 bases. J gave up 7 bases and V 1 base, and 8 bases lay outside the gene matches. CDR1 is SGHRS and CDR2 is YFSETQ in the germline V gene. The CDR3 is 15 amino acids. The CDR3 loop reads CASSLYSGGGNEQFF. In DNA, the CDR3 is TGCGCCAGCAGCTTGTATTCGGGGGGAGGGAATGAGCAGTTCTTC. Using reference TRBV5-1 and TRBJ2-1 for the parts outside the CDR3, the full variable domain is KAGVTQTPRYLIKTRGQQVTLSCSPISGHRSVSWYQQTPGQGLQFLFEYFSETQRNKGNFPGRFSGRQFSNSRSEMNVSTLELGDSALYLCASSLYSGGGNEQFFGPGTRLTVL.

The chain joins TRBV21-1 to TRBJ2-1; the table calls TRBD2, which could not be checked here. TRBV21-1 is termed a pseudogene. The CDR3 has 16 amino acids. CDR3 sequence reads: CASTYPSGSFGDEQFF. Written as DNA, the CDR3 is TGTGCCAGCACCTACCCCTCCGGGAGTTTTGGGGATGAGCAGTTCTTC.

The J gene is TRBJ2-3, the V gene TRBV6-1; D is uncertain. V was cut by 3 bases and J by 0 bases, with 4 bases left in between. In germline, CDR1 is MNHNS, CDR2 SASEGT. This CDR3 region has 13 residues. The chain's CDR3 is CASSDPSTDTQYF. CDR3 DNA: TGTGCCAGCAGTGATCCCAGCACAGATACGCAGTATTTT.

The rearrangement uses TRBV7-3 and TRBJ2-7; TRBD1 aligns across 10 bases. The CDR3 is 14 amino acids. V gave up 4 bases and J gave up 6 bases; unmatched junction bases: 6. CDR1 is SGHTA, CDR2 FQGTGA, per germline. The CDR3 sequence is CASSSGTGDGEQYF. CDR3 DNA: TGTGCCAGCAGCTCCGGGACAGGGGACGGCGAGCAGTACTTC.

The CDR3 sequence: CASSPFGTRYGYTF. The CDR3 DNA reads as TGCGCCAGCAGCCCCTTTGGGACTCGCTATGGCTACACCTTC. The chain links TRBV4-1 to TRBJ1-2; TRBD1 might be the D (5 bases). Germline-derived CDR1 and CDR2 are MGHRA and YSYEKL. Trimming cost V 4 bases and J 4 bases, with 13 bases left between them. The CDR3 runs 14 residues.

The chain has TRBV5-6 and TRBJ2-3, with TRBD1 as a possible D gene (6 bases). Germline V gives CDR1 SGHDT, CDR2 YYEEEE. Trimming cost V 5 bases and J 4 bases, with 23 bases left between them. The CDR3 loop spans 17 amino acids. CDR3 region: CASRPAHGQRISDTQYF. For the CDR3, the DNA is TGTGCCAGCAGACCAGCCCACGGACAGAGGATCTCAGATACGCAGTATTTT.

The CDR3: CASSETPGNTIYF. The DNA for the CDR3 is TGTGCCAGCAGTGAAACACCCGGAAACACCATATATTTT. V usage is TRBV6-1 and J usage is TRBJ1-3; D is unresolved. The CDR3 is made up of 13 amino acids. The ends were cut back, 2 bases at V and 4 bases at J, with 6 bases in the middle. Germline V gene lookup returns CDR1 MNHNS and CDR2 SASEGT.